These 30 T cell receptor beta chains came from one sample sequenced in a study of T-cell memory formation after mild COVID-19. TCRdb re-analysed the 5' RACE reads in MiXCR, keeping a single row per CDR3 protein. The table lists approximately 400,000 distinct CDR3 sequences, 24% of them singletons. Input material: PBMCs or a T cell subset sorted from them (not recorded which). All receptors derive from an adult woman who had mild COVID-19 (a few samples of this study predate the infection). Cell type and time point are not known.

This rearrangement joins TRBV15 to TRBJ2-7, with D possibly matching TRBD1 (5 bases). With 4 bases removed from V and 4 bases from J, the gap between germline ends came to 11 bases. This CDR3 region has 13 residues. Looked up from germline, CDR1 is LNHNV and CDR2 is YYDKDF (reference sequence). The chain's CDR3 is CATSNGHSYEQYF. The CDR3 coding sequence is TGTGCCACCAGCAATGGACACTCGTACGAGCAGTACTTC. Filled out from reference TRBV15 and TRBJ2-7, the complete variable domain reads DAMVIQNPRYQVTQFGKPVTLSCSQTLNHNVMYWYQQKSSQAPKLLFHYYDKDFNNEADTPDNFQSRRPNTSFCFLDIRSPGLGDTAMYLCATSNGHSYEQYFGPGTRLTVT.

This clonotype was found a few times. V and J are TRBV20-1 and TRBJ2-2, with a possible D match to TRBD1 (6 bases). The CDR3 has 13 residues. CDR1 is DFQATT, CDR2 SNEGSKA, per germline (reference sequence). V was cut by 5 bases and J by 0 bases, with 7 bases left in between. CDR3 DNA: TGCAGTGCTCGGGACACGAACACCGGGGAGCTGTTTTTT. This codes for CSARDTNTGELFF.

The chain recombines TRBV7-6 with TRBJ2-7, with D maybe TRBD2 (5 bases). The CDR3 consists of 15 residues. V was clipped by 1 base and J by 5 bases, with 15 bases between them. The V gene's germline CDR1 is SGHVS and CDR2 FNYEAQ. In DNA, the CDR3 is TGTGCCAGCAGCTTAGATATTCCGGGGTACGACGAGCAGTACTTC. It codes for CASSLDIPGYDEQYF.

The chain links TRBV24-1 to TRBJ1-1, with D unresolved. Germline assignment: CDR1 KGHDR and CDR2 SFDVKD. This CDR3 has 11 amino acids. Trimming removed 9 bases at V and 6 bases at J, with 10 bases between. Written as DNA, the CDR3 is TGTGCCACCTCGGTCATCGCTGAAGCTTTCTTT. Amino acid sequence: CATSVIAEAFF.

The chain uses TRBV11-2 and TRBJ2-7; the D gene is possibly TRBD2 (6 bases). The V gene lost 5 bases and the J gene lost 1 base, with 21 bases spanning the gap. CDR3 size: 17 residues. The germline gives CDR1 SGHAT, CDR2 FQNNGV. CDR3 protein: CASSLSLLRDSSYEQYF. For the CDR3, the DNA is TGTGCCAGCAGCCTAAGCCTGCTCCGGGACTCGTCCTACGAGCAGTACTTC. The full variable domain, its missing parts supplied by reference TRBV11-2 and TRBJ2-7, is EAGVAQSPRYKIIEKRQSVAFWCNPISGHATLYWYQQILGQGPKLLIQFQNNGVVDDSQLPKDRFSAERLKGVDSTLKIQPAKLEDSAVYLCASSLSLLRDSSYEQYFGPGTRLTVT.

In the case of this clonotype: An end of the junction does not agree with germline; a read error may underlie this. The chain employs TRBV5-1 and TRBJ2-7; TRBD2 might be the D (6 bases). Germline CDR1 reads SGHRS; CDR2 reads YFSETQ. The CDR3 loop spans 15 amino acids. The CDR3 reads CASSLDGGSPYEQYF. CDR3 in DNA: TGTGCCAGCAGCTTGGACGGGGGTAGCCCCTACGAGCAGTACTTC. Complete variable domain (other parts from reference TRBV5-1 and TRBJ2-7): KAGVTQTPRYLIKTRGQQVTLSCSPISGHRSVSWYQQTPGQGLQFLFEYFSETQRNKGNFPGRFSGRQFSNSRSEMNVSTLELGDSALYLCASSLDGGSPYEQYFGPGTRLTVT.

The genes are TRBV12-3 or TRBV12-4 and TRBJ2-7; D might be TRBD2 (6 bases). This CDR3 spans 13 amino acids. The V end was cut by 5 bases, the J end by 7 bases, with 15 bases between. Here the CDR3 reads CASSAFRGWEQYF. In DNA form, the CDR3 reads TGTGCCAGCAGTGCCTTTCGGGGGTGGGAGCAGTACTTC.

This clonotype was detected only a few times. The rearrangement uses TRBV7-8 and TRBJ1-2; D gene uncertain. CDR1 is SGHVS, CDR2 FQNEAQ, per germline. This CDR3 is 16 amino acids long. The V and J ends lost 5 bases and 3 bases respectively, with 19 bases between them. The CDR3 DNA reads as TGTGCCAGCAGCCCCGGACGGGCTACCCTCTACTATGGCTACACCTTC. The encoded protein is CASSPGRATLYYGYTF.

The chain couples TRBV7-3 to TRBJ1-1, with a weak D call TRBD1 (6 bases). CDR1 is SGHTA and CDR2 is FQGTGA in the germline V gene. Between the trimmed V and J ends, which lost 5 bases and 2 bases, there was a span of 15 bases. CDR3 size: 15 residues. The CDR3 protein is CASSPRGHVNTEAFF. The CDR3 coding sequence is TGTGCCAGCAGCCCTCGGGGACACGTTAACACTGAAGCTTTCTTT.

The CDR3 sequence: CSARVDRVGDTQYF. For the CDR3, the DNA is TGCAGTGCTAGAGTGGACAGGGTGGGAGATACGCAGTATTTT. The V call is TRBV20-1, the J call TRBJ2-3; 8 bases agree with TRBD1. CDR1 and CDR2 (germline): DFQATT, SNEGSKA (reference sequence). Trimming at V came to 1 base and at J to 5 bases, leaving 5 bases not matched to a gene. This CDR3 contains 14 residues.

The chain combines TRBV6-5 with TRBJ1-5, with no clear D. V shed 4 bases and J shed 6 bases, with 10 bases lying between them. CDR3 length: 13 residues. Per germline, CDR1 MNHEY and CDR2 SVGAGI. The CDR3 DNA reads TGTGCCAGCAGTTCTGGCCCGATTCAGCCCCAGCATTTT. Translating it yields CASSSGPIQPQHF.

This clonotype was seen a handful of times. CDR3 bases: TGTGCCAGCAGTACTAGCGGGAGGCGCCTCAGCACAGATACGCAGTATTTT. This translates into CASSTSGRRLSTDTQYF. The V gene is TRBV12-3 or TRBV12-4, the J gene TRBJ2-3; 12 nucleotides match TRBD2. The CDR3 contains 17 residues. Trimming removed 5 bases from V and 0 bases from J; junction bases left unmatched: 6.

The chain carries TRBV7-9 and TRBJ1-2; 9 bases line up with TRBD1. CDR3 length: 15 residues. The junction had 5 bases not matched to a gene; V was cut back by 4 bases and J by 2 bases. CDR1 and CDR2 from the germline V gene are SEHNR and FQNEAQ (reference sequence). The CDR3 is CASSSRQGVNYGYTF. DNA of the CDR3: TGTGCCAGCAGCTCCCGACAGGGGGTGAACTATGGCTACACCTTC.

The V call is TRBV11-3, the J call TRBJ2-1; D possibly corresponds to TRBD1 (5 bases). Germline-derived CDR1 and CDR2 are SGHNT and YENEEA. This CDR3 has 14 residues. V lost 4 bases and J lost 6, with 13 bases in between. CDR3 in amino acids: CASSWTRVGNEQFF. The CDR3 bases are TGTGCCAGCAGCTGGACAAGAGTAGGCAATGAGCAGTTCTTC.

CDR3 in amino acids: CASSLGASPETQYF. CDR3 nucleotides: TGTGCCAGCAGTTTGGGAGCGAGCCCAGAGACCCAGTACTTC. This chain connects TRBV12-3 or TRBV12-4 to TRBJ2-5, with D possibly being TRBD2 (5 bases). V gave up 3 bases and J gave up 4 bases, with 12 bases separating them. This CDR3 region has 14 residues.

The chain carries TRBV7-9 and TRBJ2-3, with 9 bases fitting TRBD1. The CDR3 consists of 16 residues. CDR1 and CDR2 from the germline V gene are SEHNR and FQNEAQ (reference sequence). The ends lost 1 base at V and 4 bases at J; junction bases unmatched: 6. CDR3 DNA sequence: TGTGCCAGCAGCTTAGGGGACAGGGTAAACGCAGATACGCAGTATTTT. Translating gives CASSLGDRVNADTQYF.

The V call is TRBV12-3 or TRBV12-4, the J call TRBJ2-1; 8 nucleotides match TRBD1. The V and J ends lost 3 bases and 6 bases, in that order; junction bases with no gene match: 1. The CDR3 contains 13 residues. The CDR3 reads CASSFGTGNEQFF. CDR3 coding DNA: TGTGCCAGCAGTTTCGGGACAGGCAATGAGCAGTTCTTC.

This clonotype appeared a few times. The rearrangement links TRBV10-3 to TRBJ2-7; perhaps TRBD1 as D (6 bases). The CDR3 totals 13 residues. V dropped 6 bases and J dropped 4 bases, with 13 bases sitting between them. Germline assignment: CDR1 ENHRY and CDR2 SYGVKD. CDR3 region: CAIRQDRGYEQYF. The CDR3 nucleotides are TGTGCCATCAGGCAGGACAGAGGATACGAGCAGTACTTC.

The V and J genes are TRBV7-6 and TRBJ2-7; 10 bases line up with TRBD2. This CDR3 comprises 16 residues. V lost 5 bases, J lost 6 bases, and 13 bases stayed unmatched. CDR1 is SGHVS, CDR2 FNYEAQ, per germline. This CDR3 is CASSPAAGGPGIEQYF. Written as DNA, the CDR3 is TGTGCCAGCAGCCCCGCAGCGGGAGGGCCGGGCATCGAGCAGTACTTC.

The V call is TRBV7-2, the J call TRBJ2-7; TRBD1 matches 8 bases. The junction had 3 bases not matched to a gene; V was cut back by 8 bases and J by 0 bases. CDR3 size: 13 residues. CDR1 and CDR2 from the germline V gene are SGHTA and FQGNSA. CDR3: CASGTGGSYEQYF. The CDR3 region has the DNA TGTGCCAGCGGCACAGGGGGCTCCTACGAGCAGTACTTC.

The rearrangement uses TRBV10-3 and TRBJ1-5; D uncertain. The CDR3 length is 13 residues. V was pared by 11 bases and J by 3 bases, with 14 bases between. Germline lookup yields CDR1 ENHRY and CDR2 SYGVKD. Here the CDR3 DNA reads TGTGCCGCCTCGGAGGGCTCCAATCAGCCCCAGCATTTT. It encodes CAASEGSNQPQHF.

This clonotype has only a few counts. The V gene is TRBV2, the J gene TRBJ1-3; D might be TRBD1 (5 bases). CDR3 size: 15 residues. V was shortened by 6 bases and J by 0 bases, with 12 bases between the two germline ends. Germline V gene data show CDR1 as SNHLY and CDR2 as FYNNEI. This chain's CDR3 is CASRRDRSSGNTIYF. The CDR3 coding sequence is TGTGCCAGCAGGAGGGACCGGAGCTCTGGAAACACCATATATTTT. Variable domain in full (rest from reference TRBV2 and TRBJ1-3): EPEVTQTPSHQVTQMGQEVILRCVPISNHLYFYWYRQILGQKVEFLVSFYNNEISEKSEIFDDQFSVERPDGSNFTLKIRSTKLEDSAMYFCASRRDRSSGNTIYFGEGSWLTVV.

J is TRBJ1-1 and V is TRBV20-1; the match to TRBD1 covers 7 bases. The CDR3 has 15 residues. The germline gives CDR1 DFQATT, CDR2 SNEGSKA (reference sequence). Losses at the gene ends were 3 bases for V and 3 bases for J; bases not matched to a gene: 10. This chain's CDR3 is CSARIPRDRYTEAFF. The CDR3 DNA reads TGCAGTGCTAGGATTCCCCGGGACAGATACACTGAAGCTTTCTTT.

This clonotype was recorded at least ten times. This chain joins TRBV19 and TRBJ2-7; 10 positions agree with TRBD1. Germline CDR1 is LNHDA and CDR2 is SQIVND (reference sequence). The CDR3 loop spans 14 amino acids. The junction had 3 bases not matched to a gene; V was cut back by 5 bases and J by 2 bases. CDR3 residues: CASSAGQGPYEQYF. The CDR3 DNA follows: TGTGCCAGTAGTGCGGGACAGGGGCCCTACGAGCAGTACTTC.

Points on this clonotype: Sequence at one end of the junction differs from germline and may be a read error. V usage is TRBV5-5 and J usage is TRBJ2-3, with 14 bases matching TRBD2. Germline CDR1 SGHKS, CDR2 YYEKEE (reference sequence). The CDR3 extends over 16 amino acids. As DNA, the CDR3 is TGTGACAGCAGCCCGGGACTAGCGGGAGTACAAGATACGCAGTATTTT. It yields the protein CDSSPGLAGVQDTQYF.

J is TRBJ1-5 and V is TRBV19; possible D gene TRBD1, 5 bases. Trimming stripped 7 bases from V and 1 base from J, with 14 bases between. Germline CDR1 and CDR2: LNHDA and SQIVND (reference sequence). The CDR3 has 15 residues. The CDR3 spells CASTESWGSNQPQHF. CDR3 sequence (DNA): TGTGCCAGTACCGAATCCTGGGGCAGCAATCAGCCCCAGCATTTT.

The sample holds a few counts of this clonotype. The chain recombines TRBV6-1 with TRBJ2-5; 10 positions match TRBD2. Germline V gene data show CDR1 as MNHNS and CDR2 as SASEGT. The V segment lost 5 bases and the J segment 5 bases; nucleotides outside the gene matches: 8. CDR3 length: 15 amino acids. The CDR3 region is CASSNSGGALETQYF. The CDR3 nucleotides are TGTGCCAGCAGTAACAGCGGGGGGGCCTTGGAGACCCAGTACTTC.

As DNA, the CDR3 is TGTGCCAGCAAACTTACTAGCAACTACAATGAGCAGTTCTTC. It translates to CASKLTSNYNEQFF. This chain links TRBV27 with TRBJ2-1, with D perhaps matching TRBD2 (6 bases). The germline V gene has CDR1 MNHEY and CDR2 SMNVEV (reference sequence). CDR3 size: 14 residues. Deletions cut 7 bases from V and 3 bases from J, with 13 bases between.

The V call is TRBV4-2, the J call TRBJ2-5; TRBD1 might be the D (6 bases). Germline-derived CDR1 and CDR2 are LGHNA and YNFKEQ. The CDR3 spans 15 residues. Trimming pared 0 bases from V and 5 bases from J, leaving 13 bases between. The CDR3 here is CASSQDEGVAETQYF. The CDR3 bases are TGTGCCAGCAGCCAAGACGAGGGGGTGGCGGAGACCCAGTACTTC.

The chain couples TRBV27 to TRBJ2-3; 7 bases are a match to TRBD2. The CDR3 is 16 amino acids. CDR1 is MNHEY, CDR2 SMNVEV, per germline (reference sequence). Trimming removed 2 bases from V and 2 bases from J; junction bases left unmatched: 7. The CDR3 is CASSLTASGYTDTQYF. For the CDR3, the DNA is TGTGCCAGCAGTTTAACCGCTAGCGGATACACAGATACGCAGTATTTT.